These 25 T cell receptor beta chains were all obtained from the same sample, sequenced in a study of CD8+ T cells in alopecia areata. Cells from pooled cutaneous lymph nodes were sorted by CD4, CD8alpha, NKG2D, NKG2ACE and other markers. Once RNA had been extracted, it was reverse transcribed into cDNA to act as the sequencing template. Sequenced by immunoSEQ multiplex PCR; TCRdb stores in-frame clones only, minus some. The sample contains over 250,000 clones, none of them singletons. Sample: CD4+ T cells sorted from a lymph node. All receptors derive from a C3H/HeJ mouse with alopecia areata. For the strain, the MHC haplotype given is H2-k.

This clone has a handful of counts. These gene names are mouse names. With the read ending 4 residues before the CDR3 end, the germline J gene is used to fill in that end. This chain connects TRBV19 to TRBJ2-2; D is undetermined. This CDR3 region has 14 residues. Germline assignment: CDR1 FNHDT and CDR2 SITEND (reference sequence). Trimming removed 4 bases at V and 1 base at J, with 8 bases between. This CDR3 is CASSFQRNTGQLYF. The CDR3 bases that were read are TGTGCCAGCAGTTTCCAAAGAAACACCGGG. Combining the CDR3 with reference TRBV19 and TRBJ2-2 gives the whole variable domain GGIITQTPKFLIGQEGQKLTLKCQQNFNHDTMYWYRQDSGKGLRLIYYSITENDLQKGDLSEGYDASREKKSSFSLTVTSAQKNEMAVFLCASSFQRNTGQLYFGEGSKLTVL.

Regarding this clone: Mouse gene names and germline throughout. The sequenced fragment ends 4 residues before the CDR3 boundary, so the rest is inferred from the germline J gene. The chain recombines TRBV31 with TRBJ2-5; D unresolved. The CDR3 length is 14 residues. From germline, CDR1 is GKSSPN and CDR2 SITVG. Trimming took 0 bases from V and 0 from J, leaving 7 bases between them. This CDR3 is CAWSLVRNQDTQYF. CDR3 DNA (partial): TGTGCCTGGAGTCTAGTCAGAAACCAAGAC.

This clone was recorded a few times. Gene labels here are mouse ones. The CDR3 is cut off 4 residues early in the read; its end comes from the germline J gene. This chain links TRBV13-1 with TRBJ2-5; no clear D. The length of the CDR3 is 14 residues. Looked up from germline, CDR1 is NSHNY and CDR2 is SYGAGN. V was cut by 0 bases and J by 0 bases, with 5 bases left in between. The sequenced part of the CDR3 DNA is TGTGCCAGCAGTGATGCAATTAACCAAGAC. Residues: CASSDAINQD. The whole CDR3 protein is CASSDAINQDTQYF.

The sample holds a few counts of this clone. Here the gene names and germline are mouse. The sequenced fragment ends 4 residues before the CDR3 boundary, so the rest is inferred from the germline J gene. Other DNA sequences in this specimen translate into the identical CDR3. The V gene is TRBV5, the J gene TRBJ2-7, with a weak D call TRBD1 (5 bases). The CDR3 is 13 residues long. Germline loops: CDR1 LGHNA, CDR2 YNLKQL (reference sequence). CDR3 in amino acids: CASSQEGGDEQYF. The covered CDR3 bases are TGTGCCAGCAGCCAAGAAGGAGGGGAT.

As for this clone: Mouse names are used for the genes. The read stops 4 residues short of the end of the CDR3; the missing end is completed from the germline J gene. J is TRBJ2-4 and V is TRBV31, with no clear D. Germline V gene data show CDR1 as GKSSPN and CDR2 as SITVG. This CDR3 is 11 amino acids long. The sequenced part of the CDR3 DNA is TGTGCCTGGCGGCCAGGAAAC. Translating gives CAWRPGN. The entire CDR3 sequence reads CAWRPGNTLYF.

This clone has only a few counts. Gene names are mouse gene names. Sequencing ends 4 residues short of the CDR3 end; the germline J gene provides the rest. The chain couples TRBV13-1 to TRBJ2-2; 9 bases fit TRBD1. Germline V gene lookup returns CDR1 NSHNY and CDR2 SYGAGN. With V trimmed by 2 bases and J by 4 bases, 6 bases remained unmatched. The CDR3 runs to 16 residues. The sequenced CDR3 bases are TGTGCCAGCAGTGAAGCGGGACAGGGTCCCACCGGG. Translation gives CASSEAGQGPTG. The full CDR3 protein is CASSEAGQGPTGQLYF.

Worth noting for this clone: Gene labels here are mouse ones. The read falls 4 residues short of the CDR3 end, and the missing part is taken from the germline J gene. The chain carries TRBV5 and TRBJ2-1; D is possibly TRBD2 (7 bases). CDR1 is LGHNA, CDR2 YNLKQL, per germline (reference sequence). The V end was cut by 0 bases, the J end by 3 bases, with 9 bases between. This CDR3 comprises 15 residues. The CDR3 loop is CASSQDGGRYAEQFF. CDR3 DNA, as far as it was read: TGTGCCAGCAGCCAAGACGGGGGGCGCTATGCT.

This clone was counted between two and nine times. The genes are named according to mouse. The read ends 4 residues shy of where the CDR3 ends; the end is completed using the germline J gene. V is TRBV13-2 and J is TRBJ2-5, with 8 bases that match TRBD2. Trimming removed 0 bases from V and 0 bases from J; junction bases left unmatched: 3. CDR3 length: 16 amino acids. Germline lookup yields CDR1 NNHNN and CDR2 SYGAGS (reference sequence). Here the CDR3 reads CASGDVGGANQDTQYF. The sequenced part of the CDR3 DNA is TGTGCCAGCGGTGATGTGGGGGGGGCGAACCAAGAC.

This clone was found a few times. The gene names given are mouse names. The CDR3 goes on 4 residues after the read ends, and that part is filled in from the germline J gene. The gene calls are TRBV13-3 and TRBJ2-5; 9 nucleotides align to TRBD1. The CDR3 extends over 16 amino acids. Germline CDR1 is NNHDY and CDR2 is SYVADS. The CDR3 DNA, read in part, is TGTGCCAGCAGTGATGATCGGGACAGGGAGTGGGAC. Translating gives CASSDDRDREWD. The full CDR3 reads CASSDDRDREWDTQYF.

Concerning this clone itself: Gene names are mouse gene names. The observed sequence ends 4 residues before the CDR3 terminus, with the missing tail filled in from the germline J gene. The rearrangement joins TRBV13-1 to TRBJ1-2, with TRBD1 identical over 12 bases. The CDR3 loop spans 14 amino acids. Germline lookup yields CDR1 NSHNY and CDR2 SYGAGN. CDR3 amino acids: CASSGGQGARDYTF. Partial CDR3 DNA: TGTGCCAGCAGTGGGGGACAGGGGGCGCGC.

In its sample, this clone was seen a few times. Germline and genes here are mouse. The sequence runs out 4 residues before the end of the CDR3; the remainder is reconstructed from the germline J gene. The same CDR3 also results from other DNA sequences found in this sample. This chain connects TRBV31 to TRBJ1-1; 8 bases line up with TRBD1. Germline V gene data show CDR1 as GKSSPN and CDR2 as SITVG. V trimming: 0 bases; J trimming: 3 bases; junction bases outside the gene matches: 3. CDR3 length: 14 residues. The covered CDR3 bases are TGTGCCTGGAGTCTAGGACAGGGCTACACA. Its translation is CAWSLGQGYT. The entire CDR3 sequence reads CAWSLGQGYTEVFF.

Of note for this clone: The germline and genes are mouse ones. The CDR3 end falls 4 residues outside the read, so it is completed with the germline J gene. Other DNA variants within this sample encode the same CDR3. The chain combines TRBV1 with TRBJ2-5; the D is unclear. Germline-derived CDR1 and CDR2 are NSQYPW and LRSPGD (reference sequence). The V and J ends lost 3 bases and 0 bases respectively, with 7 bases between them. The CDR3 spans 14 residues. The CDR3: CTCSAQNNQDTQYF. The DNA read from the CDR3 is TGCACCTGCAGTGCTCAGAATAACCAAGAC. Filled out from reference TRBV1 and TRBJ2-5, the complete variable domain reads VTLLEQNPRWRLVPRGQAVNLRCILKNSQYPWMSWYQQDLQKQLQWLFTLRSPGDKEVKSLPGADYLATRVTDTELRLQVANMSQGRTLYCTCSAQNNQDTQYFGPGTRLLVL.

In the case of this clone: Gene and germline names: mouse. Coverage ceases 4 residues before the CDR3 finishes, and the germline J gene fills in the end. The chain employs TRBV13-1 and TRBJ2-1; the match to TRBD2 covers 12 bases. The CDR3 is 14 amino acids. The germline V gene encodes CDR1 NSHNY and CDR2 SYGAGN. V shed 9 bases, J shed 3 bases, and the junction held 4 bases outside the gene matches. Partial CDR3 DNA: TGTGCCACAGGGACTGGGGGGTTCTATGCT. This encodes CATGTGGFYA. The entire CDR3 is CATGTGGFYAEQFF.

This clone has only a few counts. Mouse gene names and germline throughout. The DNA ends 4 residues before the CDR3 does, and the rest of the CDR3 is filled in from the germline J gene. The gene calls are TRBV19 and TRBJ2-7, with 9 bases that match TRBD2. V was pared by 4 bases and J by 0 bases, with 8 bases of the junction left unmatched. The germline V gene has CDR1 FNHDT and CDR2 SITEND (reference sequence). This CDR3 is built from 16 residues. CDR3 loop: CASSLPRLGDSYEQYF. The DNA read from the CDR3 is TGTGCCAGCAGTCTCCCTCGACTGGGGGACTCCTAT.

Ten or more counts support this clone. Mouse germline and gene names are used. Read data end 4 residues before the CDR3 end; the end is taken from the germline J gene. The genes are TRBV17 and TRBJ2-7; 8 bases match TRBD1. CDR1 and CDR2 from the germline V gene are MNHDT and YYDKIL. The CDR3 has 11 residues. The sequenced CDR3 bases are TGTGCTAGCAGGACAGGGGAT. This sequence encodes CASRTGD. The entire CDR3 protein is CASRTGDEQYF.

A word on this clone: Genes and germline are mouse. Read coverage stops 4 residues before the CDR3 terminus; the germline J gene supplies the remainder. This same CDR3 is encoded by further DNA sequences in the sample. J is TRBJ1-1 and V is TRBV31; tentative D call: TRBD1 (6 bases). The CDR3 is made up of 14 amino acids. V lost 3 bases to trimming and J lost 0 bases, with 11 bases between them. The germline V gene encodes CDR1 GKSSPN and CDR2 SITVG. The chain's CDR3 is CAWSPRTANTEVFF. The covered CDR3 bases are TGTGCCTGGAGCCCCCGGACAGCAAACACA.

Of note for this clone: Genes and germline are mouse. Within the sample, other DNA sequences also encode this same CDR3. CDR3 sequence: CTCSADGGAGAEQFF. The sequenced CDR3 bases are TGCACCTGCAGTGCAGATGGGGGGGCAGGAGCT. The chain carries TRBV1 and TRBJ2-1; 9 positions agree with TRBD2. The CDR3 is cut off 4 residues early in the read; its end comes from the germline J gene. Germline CDR1 reads NSQYPW; CDR2 reads LRSPGD (reference sequence). The CDR3 is made up of 15 amino acids.

A few counts support this clone. The gene names here belong to mouse. Incomplete CDR3 DNA: TGTGCCAGCAGCCACAGGGGGCAAGACACCGGG. Encoded protein: CASSHRGQDTG. The entire CDR3 protein reads CASSHRGQDTGQLYF. The chain couples TRBV5 to TRBJ2-2, with 8 positions matching TRBD1. The read falls 4 residues short of the CDR3 end, and the missing part is taken from the germline J gene. The junction had 3 bases not matched to a gene; V was cut back by 3 bases and J by 3 bases. Per the germline V gene, CDR1 is LGHNA and CDR2 is YNLKQL (reference sequence). This CDR3 spans 15 amino acids.

This clone was seen a few times. The gene symbols are mouse symbols. The CDR3 end falls 4 residues outside the read, so it is completed with the germline J gene. The rearrangement uses TRBV1 and TRBJ1-2; no reliable D call. Germline loops: CDR1 NSQYPW, CDR2 LRSPGD (reference sequence). CDR3 length: 11 residues. The CDR3 here is CTCSAGVDYTF. The CDR3 bases that were read are TGCACCTGCAGTGCAGGGGTC.

A note on this clone: Gene names and germline refer to mouse. The CDR3 end lies 4 residues beyond the end of the read and is filled in from the germline J gene. The rearrangement joins TRBV17 to TRBJ2-5, with 7 bases lining up with TRBD1. V lost 0 bases, J lost 0 bases, and 3 bases stayed unmatched. The V gene's germline CDR1 is MNHDT and CDR2 YYDKIL. CDR3 size: 16 residues. CDR3 DNA (partial): TGTGCTAGCAGTAGAGACCCGGGACAGAACCAAGAC. It codes for CASSRDPGQNQD. The entire CDR3 protein is CASSRDPGQNQDTQYF.

The sample holds many counts of this clone. Gene names and germline refer to mouse. The read terminates 4 residues before the CDR3 end, so the remaining end is supplied by the germline J gene. The same CDR3 can be traced to other DNA sequences in this sample. This chain uses TRBV13-1 with TRBJ1-2, with TRBD1 matching 11 bases. This CDR3 has 14 amino acids. The germline gives CDR1 NSHNY, CDR2 SYGAGN. V was clipped by 3 bases and J by 2 bases; unmatched bases: 0. The CDR3 sequence: CASSGDRGNSDYTF. Partial CDR3 DNA: TGTGCCAGCAGTGGGGACAGGGGGAACTCC.

Comment on this clone: Mouse names are used for the genes. The sequenced fragment ends 4 residues before the CDR3 boundary, so the rest is inferred from the germline J gene. Additional DNA sequences in this sample encode the identical CDR3. J is TRBJ1-1 and V is TRBV1; unclear D gene. With 0 bases removed from V and 3 bases from J, the gap between germline ends came to 5 bases. Germline V gene lookup returns CDR1 NSQYPW and CDR2 LRSPGD (reference sequence). The CDR3 is 13 residues long. CDR3 residues: CTCSADQDTEVFF. CDR3 bases read: TGCACCTGCAGTGCAGATCAGGACACA.

This clone was counted between two and nine times. All gene names here are mouse names. Read data end 3 residues before the CDR3 end; the end is taken from the germline J gene. This chain links TRBV13-2 with TRBJ1-6; 7 bases are shared with TRBD1. TRBJ1-6 is an ORF, and what it does is uncertain. This CDR3 is built from 14 residues. Germline CDR1 is NNHNN and CDR2 is SYGAGS (reference sequence). The trim removed 0 bases at V and 7 bases at J, leaving 1 base unmatched. The sequenced part of the CDR3 DNA is TGTGCCAGCGGTGATGCGGGACAGAATTCGCCC. Translated, it gives CASGDAGQNSP. The entire CDR3 protein is CASGDAGQNSPLYF.

This clone has a handful of counts. The gene symbols are mouse symbols. The read ends 4 residues early relative to the CDR3; the germline J gene fills the gap. The chain employs TRBV31 and TRBJ2-5, with 8 nucleotides matching TRBD1. The germline V gene encodes CDR1 GKSSPN and CDR2 SITVG. The CDR3 has 14 residues. With V trimmed by 0 bases and J by 2 bases, 1 base remained unmatched. CDR3 loop: CAWSLQGVQDTQYF. Incomplete CDR3 DNA: TGTGCCTGGAGTCTACAGGGGGTCCAAGAC.

Concerning this clone itself: Genes and germline are mouse. The read halts 4 residues ahead of the CDR3 end, with the missing end drawn from the germline J gene. The chain has TRBV1 and TRBJ2-5, with D possibly matching TRBD1 (7 bases). Germline assignment: CDR1 NSQYPW and CDR2 LRSPGD (reference sequence). This CDR3 is built from 15 residues. The CDR3 DNA, read in part, is TGCACCTGCAGTGCGGAGGGGGCGAGAGAAGAC. This encodes CTCSAEGARED. The CDR3 in its entirety is CTCSAEGAREDTQYF.